This TCR beta chain was profiled in a study of T cell responses to AZD1222 COVID-19 vaccine. The study, taken as a whole, reports: Regions left unmutated in variants are reportedly the target of nearly half of spike-specific TCRs. The study identified only 6 or 7 AZD1222 recipients as seropositive at baseline.

Of note for this clone: As yet, its antigen is unknown.

CDR1 is MGHDK, CDR2 SYGVNS, per germline. V was pared by 4 bases and J by 0 bases, with 0 bases between. CDR3 length: 11 residues. This table comes from immunoSEQ multiplex PCR, and its TCRdb copy is limited to in-frame clones, with some not included. The repertoire consists of 140,000 to 150,000 clones, with 85% to 95% occurring once and the leading ten covering 5% to 5.5%. The sequencing here drew on peripheral blood, taken on day 0 of AZD1222 vaccination. This chain connects TRBV25-1 to TRBJ1-1; no reliable D call. This receptor was obtained from an adult in good health. The DNA for the CDR3 is TGTGCCAGCAGTGTGAACACTGAAGCTTTCTTT. Its protein product is CASSVNTEAFF.